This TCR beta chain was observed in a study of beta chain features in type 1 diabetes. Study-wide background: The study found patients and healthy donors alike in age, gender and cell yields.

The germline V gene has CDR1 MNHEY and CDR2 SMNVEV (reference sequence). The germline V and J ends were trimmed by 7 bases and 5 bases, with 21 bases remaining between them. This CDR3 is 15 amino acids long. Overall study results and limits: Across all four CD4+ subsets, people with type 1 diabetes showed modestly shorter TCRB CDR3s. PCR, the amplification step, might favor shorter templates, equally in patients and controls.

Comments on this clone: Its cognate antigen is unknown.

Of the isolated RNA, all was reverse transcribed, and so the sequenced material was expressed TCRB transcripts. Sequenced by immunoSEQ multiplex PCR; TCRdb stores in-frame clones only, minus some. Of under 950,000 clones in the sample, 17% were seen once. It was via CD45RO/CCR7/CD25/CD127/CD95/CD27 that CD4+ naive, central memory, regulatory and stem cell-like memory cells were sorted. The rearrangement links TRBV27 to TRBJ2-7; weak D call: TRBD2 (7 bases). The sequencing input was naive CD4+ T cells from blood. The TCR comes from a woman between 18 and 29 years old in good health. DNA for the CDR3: TGTGCCAGCACCGGGTATGGGGGGGCGAGGGACGAGCAGTACTTC. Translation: CASTGYGGARDEQYF.